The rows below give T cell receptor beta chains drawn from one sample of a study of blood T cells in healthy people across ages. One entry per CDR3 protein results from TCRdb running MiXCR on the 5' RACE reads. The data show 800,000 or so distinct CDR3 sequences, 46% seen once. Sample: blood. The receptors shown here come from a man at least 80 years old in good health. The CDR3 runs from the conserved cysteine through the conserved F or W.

CDR3: CASSLALQETQYF; V: TRBV5-6; length: 13
CDR3: CASARDSYNEQFF; V: TRBV6-4; length: 13
CDR3: CASSQVGSGTIQGSYNEQYF; V: TRBV4-2; length: 20
CDR3: CAWKAGPSANQPQHF; V: TRBV30; length: 15
CDR3: CASSPATSGGADTQYF; V: TRBV6-1; length: 16
CDR3: CASSKVTRDTDTQYF; V: TRBV21-1; length: 15
CDR3: CASSYWTQETQYF; V: TRBV3-1; length: 13
CDR3: CASSGWGTGEDGYTF; V: TRBV6-5; length: 15
CDR3: CASSPTLAGGGYNEQFF; V: TRBV3-1; length: 17
CDR3: CSVEEQGANYGYTF; V: TRBV29-1; length: 14